This entry describes one T cell receptor (beta chain). The data are from a study of PD-L1 blockade in urothelial cancer. TCRdb's table, derived via immunoSEQ multiplex PCR, lists solely in-frame clones and lacks some. The sample lists around 25,000 clones; 70% to 90% were seen once. Each individual provided 1 to 8 samples (taken pretreatment and on-treatment). The material was PBMCs, obtained around atezolizumab (anti-PD-L1) treatment. This TCR derives from a man aged 50 to 59 with urothelial cancer.

For the CDR3, the DNA is TGTGCCAGCAGCGTAGCCCTAGCGGATACGCAGTATTTT. Translation gives CASSVALADTQYF. The V call is TRBV9, the J call TRBJ2-3; TRBD2 is a possible D gene (6 bases). With 0 bases removed from V and 6 bases from J, the gap between germline ends came to 8 bases. The CDR3 contains 13 residues. From germline, CDR1 is SGDLS and CDR2 YYNGEE.